This TCR beta chain was found in a study of technical replicates of blood from several donors (dated by TCRdb to the late 2010s). The V end loses 4 bases and the J end loses 4 bases, and a stretch of 18 bases separates them. The germline V gene yields SGHRS for CDR1 and YFSETQ for CDR2. From cysteine to phenylalanine, the CDR3 is 16 amino acids long. The CDR3 DNA has 48 bases and is translated from base 1. On this clone itself: The specificity of this receptor is unknown. Base qualities are not recorded, but no much larger clone differs from it by a single base.

Library construction relied on the immunoSEQ multiplex PCR assay. TCRdb obtained this table from immuneACCESS and retained in-frame rearrangements with V and J assigned. These tables miss some clones; where compared with another copy, unresolved V genes account for less than half of the shortfall, and the remainder is unexplained. The sample table lists some 82,000 clones, approximately 97% of them with a count of one. 0.15% to 0.2% of the sample goes to the ten largest clones. The V and J segments used are TRBV5-1 and TRBJ1-5, with no confidently assigned D gene. The clonotype was recovered from a human donor in good health. The sequenced sample consisted of T cells isolated from PBMCs. The DNA sequence is TGCGCCAGCAGCGAGGGTTCCCCGGGATTAAATCAGCCCCAGCATTTT. Its protein is CASSEGSPGLNQPQHF. The reference TRBV5-1 and TRBJ1-5 proteins fill in what lies around the CDR3, so the full variable domain reads KAGVTQTPRYLIKTRGQQVTLSCSPISGHRSVSWYQQTPGQGLQFLFEYFSETQRNKGNFPGRFSGRQFSNSRSEMNVSTLELGDSALYLCASSEGSPGLNQPQHFGDGTRLSIL.